The 27 T cell receptor beta chains in this list originate from one sample, sequenced in a study of cytomegalovirus exposure and HLA in healthy donors. Profiled with immunoSEQ multiplex PCR; TCRdb holds only in-frame clones, not every one. The sample holds 260,000 or so clones; around 91% are singletons and the top ten take 3.1%. Sequenced sample: PBMCs. These receptors were obtained from a woman in her 30s in good health and CMV-seronegative.

V gene TRBV5-1 combines with J gene TRBJ2-3; D is undetermined. The CDR3 extends over 13 amino acids. Deletions cut 4 bases from V and 2 bases from J, with 8 bases between. Germline CDR1 is SGHRS and CDR2 is YFSETQ. The CDR3 bases are TGCGCCAGCAGCCCCGTTCTCACAGATACGCAGTATTTT. Translated, it gives CASSPVLTDTQYF.

The chain uses TRBV28 and TRBJ1-2; 10 bases match TRBD1. The germline V gene has CDR1 MDHEN and CDR2 SYDVKM. The CDR3 sequence is 15 residues long. The J segment lost 3 bases and the V segment lost 11 bases, leaving 12 bases of the junction unmatched. CDR3 sequence (DNA): TGTGCCGGATCTCCGACAGGGGGCATTTACTATGGCTACACCTTC. Amino acids: CAGSPTGGIYYGYTF.

This clone has only one observation. The chain recombines TRBV28 with TRBJ2-5, with D perhaps given as TRBD1 or TRBD2 (5 bases each). The CDR3 runs to 14 residues. The germline V and J ends were trimmed by 6 bases and 7 bases, with 18 bases remaining between them. In germline, CDR1 is MDHEN, CDR2 SYDVKM. The CDR3 nucleotides read TGTGCCAGCAGCCCGGGACCGACTGGGTGGACCCAGTACTTC. Translated, it gives CASSPGPTGWTQYF.

In its sample, this clone was seen once. The chain carries TRBV2 and TRBJ2-3, with 7 nucleotides matching TRBD1. The germline gives CDR1 SNHLY, CDR2 FYNNEI. The CDR3 runs to 12 residues. With 11 bases clipped from V and 3 bases from J, the junction kept 5 bases outside the gene matches. CDR3 sequence reads: CASTGDTDTQYF. Written as DNA, the CDR3 is TGTGCCTCCACAGGGGATACAGATACGCAGTATTTT.

For the CDR3, the DNA is TGTGCCAGCTTGGGCAGGGCTTCCTACGAGCAGTACTTC. Protein product: CASLGRASYEQYF. The rearrangement uses TRBV6-6 and TRBJ2-7; possible D gene TRBD1, 5 bases. In germline, CDR1 is MNHNY, CDR2 SVGAGI (reference sequence). The length of the CDR3 is 13 residues. Trimming cost V 8 bases and J 1 base, with 12 bases left between them.

This CDR3 is CASSEASTGLPDTQYF. CDR3 nucleotide sequence: TGTGCCAGCAGTGAGGCCTCAACAGGGTTGCCAGATACGCAGTATTTT. The V and J genes are TRBV6-4 and TRBJ2-3, with D possibly TRBD1 on 6 matching bases. The CDR3 runs to 16 residues. The ends were cut back, 3 bases at V and 4 bases at J, with 17 bases in the middle. Germline V lookup: CDR1 MRHNA, CDR2 SNTAGT.

The chain recombines TRBV5-1 with TRBJ2-5; weak D call: TRBD2 (6 bases). V shed 4 bases and J shed 5 bases, with 15 bases lying between them. CDR1 SGHRS and CDR2 YFSETQ come from the germline V gene. The CDR3 runs 14 residues. The CDR3 DNA follows: TGCGCCAGCAGCCCGGGAGATAGGGGTGAGACCCAGTACTTC. Translation gives CASSPGDRGETQYF.

CDR3 nucleotide sequence: TGTGCCAGCAGCCCGGGACAGACCTACAATGAGCAGTTCTTC. As protein: CASSPGQTYNEQFF. The chain links TRBV7-8 to TRBJ2-1; 7 positions match TRBD1. The CDR3 has 14 amino acids. V lost 5 bases to trimming and J lost 2 bases; unmatched junction nucleotides: 3. Looked up from germline, CDR1 is SGHVS and CDR2 is FQNEAQ. Full variable domain (rest looked up from reference TRBV7-8 and TRBJ2-1): GAGVSQSPRYKVAKRGQDVALRCDPISGHVSLFWYQQALGQGPEFLTYFQNEAQLDKSGLPSDRFFAERPEGSVSTLKIQRTQQEDSAVYLCASSPGQTYNEQFFGPGTRLTVL.

This clone is a singleton in its sample. This chain joins TRBV6-6 and TRBJ2-7; 9 nucleotides line up with TRBD2. Per germline, CDR1 MNHNY and CDR2 SVGAGI (reference sequence). J lost 6 bases, V lost 6 bases, and 12 bases had no gene match. The CDR3 covers 15 residues. The CDR3 region is CASSPGGAGGSEQYF. The CDR3 coding sequence is TGTGCCAGCAGCCCAGGGGGAGCGGGAGGCTCCGAGCAGTACTTC.

This chain joins TRBV11-2 and TRBJ2-2; 7 bases are a match to TRBD1. The CDR3 runs 15 residues. Germline-derived CDR1 and CDR2 are SGHAT and FQNNGV. With V trimmed by 3 bases and J by 6 bases, 7 bases remained unmatched. CDR3 in DNA: TGTGCCAGCAGCTTTACAAGGGGGCGCTCCGGGGAGCTGTTTTTT. Translation: CASSFTRGRSGELFF.

This chain uses TRBV18 with TRBJ1-4; 8 positions agree with TRBD1. Per germline, CDR1 KGHSH and CDR2 LQKENI. The CDR3 runs to 15 residues. The ends lost 3 bases at V and 3 bases at J; junction bases unmatched: 3. The CDR3 loop reads CASSPDRGANEKLFF. DNA for the CDR3: TGTGCCAGCTCACCTGACAGGGGAGCTAATGAAAAACTGTTTTTT.

The chain is built from TRBV7-6 and TRBJ2-3; D not resolved. The germline CDR1 and CDR2 sequences are SGHVS and FNYEAQ. CDR3 length: 15 amino acids. Trimming removed 2 bases from V and 0 bases from J, with 9 bases in between. In DNA form, the CDR3 reads TGTGCCAGCAGCTTAAGCGACCGAAGCACAGATACGCAGTATTTT. This sequence encodes CASSLSDRSTDTQYF.

The V gene is TRBV19, the J gene TRBJ2-5; D possibly matches TRBD1 or TRBD2 (5 bases each). The V gene lost 6 bases and the J gene lost 5 bases, with 13 bases spanning the gap. The length of the CDR3 is 13 residues. Germline lookup yields CDR1 LNHDA and CDR2 SQIVND (reference sequence). The CDR3 sequence: CASRAAGRETQYF. CDR3 coding DNA: TGTGCCAGTAGAGCGGCAGGGCGGGAGACCCAGTACTTC.

This clone has just one count. V usage is TRBV10-3 and J usage is TRBJ2-1, with TRBD2 as a possible D gene (5 bases). The germline CDR1 and CDR2 sequences are ENHRY and SYGVKD. V was shortened by 2 bases and J by 5 bases, with 7 bases between the two germline ends. The CDR3 has 13 amino acids. The CDR3 loop reads CAISEAEDNEQFF. The CDR3 nucleotides are TGTGCCATCAGTGAGGCGGAGGACAATGAGCAGTTCTTC.

The rearrangement uses TRBV25-1 and TRBJ2-3; TRBD2 is a possible D gene (5 bases). Trimming shortened V by 5 bases and J by 0 bases, and 12 bases separated the two germline ends. In germline, CDR1 is MGHDK, CDR2 SYGVNS. The CDR3 runs to 15 residues. DNA for the CDR3: TGTGCCAGCAGTCGAGGGTCAGTTAGCACAGATACGCAGTATTTT. This sequence encodes CASSRGSVSTDTQYF.

V gene TRBV12-5 combines with J gene TRBJ1-1, with no clear D. The germline V gene encodes CDR1 LGHNT and CDR2 FRNRAP. The CDR3 is 14 amino acids. Trimming took off 2 bases at V and 0 bases at J, with 7 bases between the two ends. Here the CDR3 DNA reads TGTGCTAGTGGTTTGTCGGGCATGAACACTGAAGCTTTCTTT. Encoded protein: CASGLSGMNTEAFF.

The chain employs TRBV18 and TRBJ2-7, with TRBD2 as a possible D gene (6 bases). V gave up 2 bases and J gave up 5 bases, with 10 bases separating them. Per the germline V gene, CDR1 is KGHSH and CDR2 is LQKENI. This CDR3 has 13 residues. Written as DNA, the CDR3 is TGTGCCAGCTCACCAGGAGGGTGGGACGAGCAGTACTTC. It is translated as CASSPGGWDEQYF.

This chain joins TRBV11-2 and TRBJ2-7; D is uncertain. The CDR3 runs to 12 residues. The V and J ends lost 4 bases and 6 bases respectively, with 10 bases between them. Germline V gene lookup returns CDR1 SGHAT and CDR2 FQNNGV. CDR3 residues: CASSSLAVEQYF. CDR3 in DNA: TGTGCCAGCAGCTCTCTTGCGGTCGAGCAGTACTTC.

The chain couples TRBV4-1 to TRBJ2-3, with D possibly matching TRBD1 (6 bases). Trimming left V 1 base short and J 3 bases short, with 14 bases between. Germline CDR1 is MGHRA and CDR2 is YSYEKL. The CDR3 is 16 residues long. The CDR3 DNA sequence: TGCGCCAGCAGCCAAGGGACAGCCGAGGGGACAGATACGCAGTATTTT. This translates into CASSQGTAEGTDTQYF.

The chain links TRBV28 to TRBJ2-2; 9 nucleotides agree with TRBD2. The junction had 4 bases not matched to a gene; V was cut back by 4 bases and J by 4 bases. The V gene's germline CDR1 is MDHEN and CDR2 SYDVKM. The CDR3 sequence is 15 residues long. This CDR3 reads CASSSPTSGTGELFF. Written as DNA, the CDR3 is TGTGCCAGCAGTTCCCCGACTAGCGGCACCGGGGAGCTGTTTTTT.

V is TRBV29-1 and J is TRBJ2-1; D unresolved. Trimming cost V 4 bases and J 6 bases, with 7 bases left between them. Germline V lookup: CDR1 SQVTM, CDR2 ANQGSEA. CDR3 length: 11 amino acids. CDR3 sequence reads: CSVGLLNEQFF. In DNA form, the CDR3 reads TGCAGCGTTGGACTCCTCAATGAGCAGTTCTTC.

This clone has just a few counts. The CDR3 region has the DNA TGTGCCAGCAGGATGACGGGACAGGGGTATGAAAAACTGTTTTTT. Translating gives CASRMTGQGYEKLFF. The rearrangement uses TRBV11-1 and TRBJ1-4; TRBD1 agrees at 10 bases. This CDR3 is 15 amino acids long. Trimming cost V 6 bases and J 6 bases; bases outside gene matches: 7. Germline V CDR1 and CDR2: SGHAT, FQDESV (reference sequence).

This rearrangement joins TRBV4-3 to TRBJ2-7; D unclear. The V end was cut by 0 bases, the J end by 2 bases, with 8 bases between. This CDR3 is 14 amino acids long. Germline V lookup: CDR1 LGHNA, CDR2 YSLEER. This CDR3 reads CASSQDFRAYEQYF. CDR3 DNA sequence: TGCGCCAGCAGCCAAGATTTCAGAGCCTACGAGCAGTACTTC.

CDR3 loop: CASSPRLATSSYEQYF. The CDR3 DNA reads as TGTGCCAGTAGTCCCCGACTAGCGACTTCGTCCTACGAGCAGTACTTC. This chain joins TRBV19 and TRBJ2-7, with 8 bases that match TRBD2. Trimming took 5 bases from V and 1 from J; bases not matched to a gene: 10. The CDR3 totals 16 residues. Germline V gives CDR1 LNHDA, CDR2 SQIVND (reference sequence).

The V gene is TRBV29-1, the J gene TRBJ1-1, with a weak D call TRBD1 (5 bases). Deletions cut 5 bases from V and 1 base from J, with 11 bases between. The CDR3 is 13 amino acids. From germline, CDR1 is SQVTM and CDR2 ANQGSEA. The CDR3 region has the DNA TGCAGCGTTATCCAGGGACCGAACACTGAAGCTTTCTTT. Translation: CSVIQGPNTEAFF.

This chain links TRBV28 with TRBJ2-7; D possibly matches TRBD1 or TRBD2 (5 bases each). The CDR3 extends over 14 amino acids. Trimming left V 6 bases short and J 3 bases short, with 15 bases between. Per germline, CDR1 MDHEN and CDR2 SYDVKM. In DNA form, the CDR3 reads TGTGCCAGCAGGTGGGTCGAGGGGAGCTACGAGCAGTACTTC. Translating gives CASRWVEGSYEQYF.

J is TRBJ2-3 and V is TRBV5-1; TRBD2 agrees at 13 bases. CDR3 size: 17 residues. Germline V gene sequence: CDR1 SGHRS, CDR2 YFSETQ. The V segment lost 7 bases and the J segment 0 bases; nucleotides outside the gene matches: 8. CDR3 in amino acids: CASAWTSGSSSTDTQYF. The DNA of the CDR3 is TGCGCCAGCGCCTGGACTAGCGGGAGCTCTAGCACAGATACGCAGTATTTT.